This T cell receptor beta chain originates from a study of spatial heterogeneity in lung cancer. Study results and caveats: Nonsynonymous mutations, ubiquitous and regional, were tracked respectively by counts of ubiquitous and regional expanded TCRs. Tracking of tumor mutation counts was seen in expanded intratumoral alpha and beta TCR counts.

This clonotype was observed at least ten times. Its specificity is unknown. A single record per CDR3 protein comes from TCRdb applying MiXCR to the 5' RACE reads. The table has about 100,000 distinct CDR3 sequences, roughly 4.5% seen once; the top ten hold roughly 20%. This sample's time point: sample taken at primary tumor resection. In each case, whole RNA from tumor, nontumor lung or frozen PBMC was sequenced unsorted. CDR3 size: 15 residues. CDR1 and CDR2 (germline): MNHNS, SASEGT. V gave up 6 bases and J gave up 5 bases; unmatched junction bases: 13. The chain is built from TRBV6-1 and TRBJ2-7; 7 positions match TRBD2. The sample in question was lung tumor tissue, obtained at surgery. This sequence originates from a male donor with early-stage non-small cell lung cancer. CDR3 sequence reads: CASSFLVGGPDEQYF. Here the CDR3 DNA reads TGTGCCAGCAGCTTCCTGGTGGGAGGGCCGGACGAGCAGTACTTC.